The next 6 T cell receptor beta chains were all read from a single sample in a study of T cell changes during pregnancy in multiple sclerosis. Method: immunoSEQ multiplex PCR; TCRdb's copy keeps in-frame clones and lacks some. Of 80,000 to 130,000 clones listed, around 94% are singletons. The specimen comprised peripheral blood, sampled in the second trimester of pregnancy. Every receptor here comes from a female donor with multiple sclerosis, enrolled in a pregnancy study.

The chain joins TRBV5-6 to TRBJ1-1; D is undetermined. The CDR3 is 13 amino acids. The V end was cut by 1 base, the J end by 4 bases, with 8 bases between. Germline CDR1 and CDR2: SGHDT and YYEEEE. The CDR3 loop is CASSLWAVTEAFF. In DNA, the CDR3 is TGTGCCAGCAGCTTGTGGGCAGTCACTGAAGCTTTCTTT.

CDR3 protein: CASSPAYEQYF. DNA of the CDR3: TGTGCCAGCAGCCCTGCCTACGAGCAGTACTTC. The J gene is TRBJ2-7, the V gene TRBV7-2; D remains ambiguous. CDR3 length equals 11 residues. The ends were cut back, 5 bases at V and 2 bases at J, with 4 bases in the middle. Germline CDR1 SGHTA, CDR2 FQGNSA.

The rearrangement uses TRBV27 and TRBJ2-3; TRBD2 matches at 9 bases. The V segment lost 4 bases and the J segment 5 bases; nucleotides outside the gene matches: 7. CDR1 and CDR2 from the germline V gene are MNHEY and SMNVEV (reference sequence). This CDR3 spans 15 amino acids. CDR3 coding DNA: TGTGCCAGCAGTTGGCTAGCGGGAAATAGAGATACGCAGTATTTT. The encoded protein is CASSWLAGNRDTQYF.

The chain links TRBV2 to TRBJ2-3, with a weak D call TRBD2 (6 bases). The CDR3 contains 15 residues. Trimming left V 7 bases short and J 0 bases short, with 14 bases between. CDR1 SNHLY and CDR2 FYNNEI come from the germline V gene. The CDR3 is CASTISGGSTDTQYF. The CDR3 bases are TGTGCCAGCACGATTAGCGGCGGGAGCACAGATACGCAGTATTTT.

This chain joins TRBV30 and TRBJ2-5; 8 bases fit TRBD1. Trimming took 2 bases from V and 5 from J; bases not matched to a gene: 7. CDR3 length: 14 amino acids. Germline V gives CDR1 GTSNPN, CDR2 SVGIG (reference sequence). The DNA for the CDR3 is TGTGCCTGGAGTACCGACAGGGGACGGGAGACCCAGTACTTC. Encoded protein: CAWSTDRGRETQYF.

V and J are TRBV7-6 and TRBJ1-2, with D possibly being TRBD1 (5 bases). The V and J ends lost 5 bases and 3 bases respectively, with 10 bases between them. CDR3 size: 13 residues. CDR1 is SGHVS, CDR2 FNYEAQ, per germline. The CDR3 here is CASSLQADYGYTF. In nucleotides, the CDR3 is TGTGCCAGCAGCCTACAGGCTGACTATGGCTACACCTTC. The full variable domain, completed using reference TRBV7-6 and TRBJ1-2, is GAGVSQSPRYKVTKRGQDVALRCDPISGHVSLYWYRQALGQGPEFLTYFNYEAQQDKSGLPNDRFSAERPEGSISTLTIQRTEQRDSAMYRCASSLQADYGYTFGSGTRLTVV.